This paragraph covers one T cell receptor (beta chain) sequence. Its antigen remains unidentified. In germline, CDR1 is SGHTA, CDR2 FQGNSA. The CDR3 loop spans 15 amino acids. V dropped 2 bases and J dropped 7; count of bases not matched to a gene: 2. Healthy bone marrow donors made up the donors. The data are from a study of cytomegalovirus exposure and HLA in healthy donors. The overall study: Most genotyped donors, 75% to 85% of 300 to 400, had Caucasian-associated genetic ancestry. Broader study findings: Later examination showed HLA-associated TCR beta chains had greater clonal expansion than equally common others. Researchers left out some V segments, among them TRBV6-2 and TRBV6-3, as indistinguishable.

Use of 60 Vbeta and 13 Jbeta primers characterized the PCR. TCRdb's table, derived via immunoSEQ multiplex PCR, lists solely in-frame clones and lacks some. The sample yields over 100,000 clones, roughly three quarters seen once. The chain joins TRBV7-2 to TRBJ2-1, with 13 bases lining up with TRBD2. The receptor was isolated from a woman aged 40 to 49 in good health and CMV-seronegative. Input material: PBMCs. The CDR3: CASSLWTSGSNEQFF. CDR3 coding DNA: TGTGCCAGCAGCTTATGGACTAGCGGGAGTAATGAGCAGTTCTTC.